A selection of T cell receptor beta chains follows, all from one sample in a study of early T cells in non-severe SARS-CoV-2 infection. One entry per CDR3 protein results from TCRdb running MiXCR on the 5' RACE reads. The sample yields more than 25,000 distinct CDR3 sequences, roughly 4.8% seen once. Sequenced material: whole blood. These receptors originate from an adult who was a healthcare worker with PCR-confirmed SARS-CoV-2 infection or an uninfected control (not recorded which). Each CDR3 is given with its conserved first and last residue. A D gene is named only where the DNA matches it firmly. Part of the rows lack a size; the others show once, few, many or a class for expanded clones.

d_call: -; v_call: TRBV29-1; clone_size: few; j_call: TRBJ2-3; cdr3_nt: TGCAGCGTTGGACTGGCGGCTAGCACAGATACGCAGTATTTT; cdr3_aa: CSVGLAASTDTQYF
d_call: TRBD2; v_call: TRBV5-6; clone_size: many; j_call: TRBJ2-2; cdr3_nt: TGTGCCAGCACCATCTCCAGCGGGGACACCGGGGAGCTGTTTTTT; cdr3_aa: CASTISSGDTGELFF
d_call: TRBD2; v_call: TRBV27; clone_size: many; j_call: TRBJ2-1; cdr3_nt: TGTGCCAGCAGTTTTCGGCGGGAGGGGAATGAGCAGTTCTTC; cdr3_aa: CASSFRREGNEQFF
d_call: -; v_call: TRBV11-2; clone_size: many; j_call: TRBJ1-3; cdr3_nt: TGTGCCAGCAGCTCCTCCCCCAACACCATATATTTT; cdr3_aa: CASSSSPNTIYF
d_call: -; v_call: TRBV3-1; clone_size: -; j_call: TRBJ2-7; cdr3_nt: TGTGCCAGCAGCCAATCGGACGGGGCCAGCTCCTACGAGCAGTACTTC; cdr3_aa: CASSQSDGASSYEQYF
d_call: -; v_call: TRBV20-1; clone_size: few; j_call: TRBJ1-5; cdr3_nt: TGCAGTGCTCCGAAGGGAGGCAATCAGCCCCAGCATTTT; cdr3_aa: CSAPKGGNQPQHF
d_call: -; v_call: TRBV6-5; clone_size: many; j_call: TRBJ2-7; cdr3_nt: TGTGCCAGCAGCGCCGAGCCGCCTTCCTACGAGCAGTACTTC; cdr3_aa: CASSAEPPSYEQYF
d_call: -; v_call: TRBV18; clone_size: many; j_call: TRBJ1-2; cdr3_nt: TGTGCCAGCTCACCACCGGGAATGGATCCTATCTATGGCTACACCTTC; cdr3_aa: CASSPPGMDPIYGYTF
d_call: TRBD2; v_call: TRBV7-2; clone_size: many; j_call: TRBJ2-7; cdr3_nt: TGTGCCAGCAGCCCGACTAGCGGGGGAACCTACGAGCAGTACTTC; cdr3_aa: CASSPTSGGTYEQYF
d_call: TRBD2; v_call: TRBV12-3/TRBV12-4; clone_size: few; j_call: TRBJ2-5; cdr3_nt: TGTGCCAGCAACCCGGGGACTAGCGCCCTTGTTGGGACCCAGTACTTC; cdr3_aa: CASNPGTSALVGTQYF
d_call: TRBD1; v_call: TRBV4-1; clone_size: many; j_call: TRBJ1-1; cdr3_nt: TGCGCCAGCAGCCGGGACAGGGAGGGGACTGAAGCTTTCTTT; cdr3_aa: CASSRDREGTEAFF
d_call: -; v_call: TRBV14; clone_size: -; j_call: TRBJ2-7; cdr3_nt: TGTGCCAGCAGCCGGGACCGTACCTACGAGCAGTACTTC; cdr3_aa: CASSRDRTYEQYF
d_call: -; v_call: TRBV6-1; clone_size: few; j_call: TRBJ2-7; cdr3_nt: TGTGCCAGCAGTGAAGCGGAGCCAGGGACTGGATACGAGCAGTACTTC; cdr3_aa: CASSEAEPGTGYEQYF
d_call: -; v_call: TRBV6-1; clone_size: many; j_call: TRBJ1-6; cdr3_nt: TGTGCCAGCAGCGCCTCAGGGTCACCCCTCCACTTT; cdr3_aa: CASSASGSPLHF
d_call: -; v_call: TRBV7-8; clone_size: many; j_call: TRBJ2-5; cdr3_nt: TGTGCCAGCAGCACACACCGGACCCCTGGGGGAGAGACCCAGTACTTC; cdr3_aa: CASSTHRTPGGETQYF
d_call: -; v_call: TRBV7-9; clone_size: many; j_call: TRBJ2-3; cdr3_nt: TGTGCCAGCAGCTTAGCGGGAGTTTCTGATACGCAGTATTTT; cdr3_aa: CASSLAGVSDTQYF
d_call: TRBD1; v_call: TRBV28; clone_size: medium-sized; j_call: TRBJ2-7; cdr3_nt: TGTGCCAGCAGTCCTCACAGGGGGCTGATCTCCTACGAGCAGTACTTC; cdr3_aa: CASSPHRGLISYEQYF
d_call: -; v_call: TRBV28; clone_size: many; j_call: TRBJ1-5; cdr3_nt: TGTGCCAGCAGTCCGCCCCGGGGGCCCCAGCATTTT; cdr3_aa: CASSPPRGPQHF
d_call: TRBD2; v_call: TRBV5-4; clone_size: many; j_call: TRBJ2-1; cdr3_nt: TGTGCCAGCAGCTTTGGATTCGGGGGACTAGCGGGGAATGAGCAGTTCTTC; cdr3_aa: CASSFGFGGLAGNEQFF
d_call: -; v_call: TRBV24-1; clone_size: -; j_call: TRBJ2-3; cdr3_nt: TGTGCCACCAGTGATTGGACACCCCCTAGCACAGATACGCAGTATTTT; cdr3_aa: CATSDWTPPSTDTQYF
d_call: TRBD1; v_call: TRBV11-2; clone_size: many; j_call: TRBJ1-4; cdr3_nt: TGTGCCAGCAGCCTAGGCGACAGGGGCCGCGAAAAACTGTTTTTT; cdr3_aa: CASSLGDRGREKLFF
d_call: TRBD2; v_call: TRBV5-1; clone_size: few; j_call: TRBJ2-1; cdr3_nt: TGCGCCAGCAGCTTGGAACGAGCGGGAGTGGAGCAGTTCTTC; cdr3_aa: CASSLERAGVEQFF
d_call: -; v_call: TRBV20-1; clone_size: few; j_call: TRBJ2-7; cdr3_nt: TGCAGTGTCACCGAGGGCAGCAGCTCCTACGAGCAGTACTTC; cdr3_aa: CSVTEGSSSYEQYF
d_call: -; v_call: TRBV29-1; clone_size: many; j_call: TRBJ2-2; cdr3_nt: TGCAGCGTTGCGAAGACCGGCACCGGGGAGCTGTTTTTT; cdr3_aa: CSVAKTGTGELFF
d_call: -; v_call: TRBV3-1; clone_size: many; j_call: TRBJ1-5; cdr3_nt: TGTGCCAGCAGCCAAGGACAGAATCAGCCCCAGCATTTT; cdr3_aa: CASSQGQNQPQHF
d_call: -; v_call: TRBV9; clone_size: many; j_call: TRBJ2-3; cdr3_nt: TGTGCCAGCAGCGTACCAGCGCCACTCAGCACAGATACGCAGTATTTT; cdr3_aa: CASSVPAPLSTDTQYF
d_call: -; v_call: TRBV12-3/TRBV12-4; clone_size: many; j_call: TRBJ2-5; cdr3_nt: TGTGCCAGCAGTCTAACAAACACACAGAAGTACCAAGAGACCCAGTACTTC; cdr3_aa: CASSLTNTQKYQETQYF
d_call: -; v_call: TRBV6-6; clone_size: few; j_call: TRBJ2-5; cdr3_nt: TGTGCCAGCAGTTACCAGGCGGGAGAGACCCAGTACTTC; cdr3_aa: CASSYQAGETQYF
d_call: TRBD1; v_call: TRBV20-1; clone_size: many; j_call: TRBJ1-5; cdr3_nt: TGCAGTGCTAGGCGGGACAGGTCAAATGCCAGGGTTGGTCAGCCCCAGCATTTT; cdr3_aa: CSARRDRSNARVGQPQHF
d_call: TRBD1; v_call: TRBV12-3/TRBV12-4; clone_size: many; j_call: TRBJ2-6; cdr3_nt: TGTGCCAGCAACAGGGACAGGAGCTCTGGGGCCAACGTCCTGACTTTC; cdr3_aa: CASNRDRSSGANVLTF
d_call: -; v_call: TRBV9; clone_size: many; j_call: TRBJ1-5; cdr3_nt: TGTGCCAGCAGCGTAGAGATGGGGGACGATCAGCCCCAGCATTTT; cdr3_aa: CASSVEMGDDQPQHF
d_call: -; v_call: TRBV28; clone_size: few; j_call: TRBJ2-7; cdr3_nt: TGTGCCAGCAGTTTACTGAACTACGAGCAGTACTTC; cdr3_aa: CASSLLNYEQYF
d_call: TRBD1; v_call: TRBV28; clone_size: many; j_call: TRBJ1-6; cdr3_nt: TGTGCCAGCAGTTTCGGGACAGGGATACAGTCACCCCTCCACTTT; cdr3_aa: CASSFGTGIQSPLHF
d_call: -; v_call: TRBV7-8; clone_size: many; j_call: TRBJ2-2; cdr3_nt: TGTGCCAGCCAGTGGGGCGGGGAGCTGTTTTTT; cdr3_aa: CASQWGGELFF
d_call: -; v_call: TRBV29-1; clone_size: many; j_call: TRBJ2-1; cdr3_nt: TGCAGCGTATCAGGGGGAGGTTTTGAGCAGTTCTTC; cdr3_aa: CSVSGGGFEQFF
d_call: -; v_call: TRBV24-1; clone_size: medium-sized; j_call: TRBJ2-3; cdr3_nt: TGTGCCACCATGATTGGGCAGAGCACAGATACGCAGTATTTT; cdr3_aa: CATMIGQSTDTQYF
d_call: TRBD1; v_call: TRBV29-1; clone_size: many; j_call: TRBJ1-3; cdr3_nt: TGCAGCGTTGAATCCACAGGGGGCACCGGAAACACCATATATTTT; cdr3_aa: CSVESTGGTGNTIYF
d_call: TRBD2; v_call: TRBV29-1; clone_size: many; j_call: TRBJ2-1; cdr3_nt: TGCAGCGTGAGTACTAGCGGGAGAGGCAATGAGCAGTTCTTC; cdr3_aa: CSVSTSGRGNEQFF
d_call: -; v_call: TRBV20-1; clone_size: many; j_call: TRBJ2-1; cdr3_nt: TGCAGTGCCTCAATGCGGAACGACGTACGCTACAATGAGCAGTTCTTC; cdr3_aa: CSASMRNDVRYNEQFF
d_call: -; v_call: TRBV11-3; clone_size: many; j_call: TRBJ2-1; cdr3_nt: TGTGCCAGCAGCGAAAGACTGCGGGGCAATGAGCAGTTCTTC; cdr3_aa: CASSERLRGNEQFF
d_call: -; v_call: TRBV28; clone_size: medium-sized; j_call: TRBJ2-7; cdr3_nt: TGTGCCAGCAGTTCCATACGGGCAGCCTTCGACTACGAGCAGTACTTC; cdr3_aa: CASSSIRAAFDYEQYF
d_call: TRBD2; v_call: TRBV19; clone_size: few; j_call: TRBJ2-1; cdr3_nt: TGTGCCAGTAGTATCGGAGGGTCTAGCGGGATCCTCAGCAATGAGCAGTTCTTC; cdr3_aa: CASSIGGSSGILSNEQFF
d_call: -; v_call: TRBV27; clone_size: many; j_call: TRBJ2-1; cdr3_nt: TGTGCCAGCAGTCCCACCTTAGGGGCGGACTACGCCTACAATGAGCAGTTCTTC; cdr3_aa: CASSPTLGADYAYNEQFF
d_call: -; v_call: TRBV5-6; clone_size: many; j_call: TRBJ2-3; cdr3_nt: TGTGCCAGCAGCTACCGGGAGCGGTACACAGATACGCAGTATTTT; cdr3_aa: CASSYRERYTDTQYF
d_call: -; v_call: TRBV28; clone_size: many; j_call: TRBJ2-4; cdr3_nt: TGTGCCAGCAGTTTAGACTGGACATCTTTAGGGGCCAAAAACATTCAGTACTTC; cdr3_aa: CASSLDWTSLGAKNIQYF
d_call: -; v_call: TRBV6-5; clone_size: few; j_call: TRBJ2-5; cdr3_nt: TGTGCCAGCAGTTACTCCCGGGGCTCAGAGACCCAGTACTTC; cdr3_aa: CASSYSRGSETQYF
d_call: -; v_call: TRBV12-3/TRBV12-4; clone_size: many; j_call: TRBJ1-6; cdr3_nt: TGTGCCAGCAGTCCCGGAGCCGGGAGTTCACCCCTCCACTTT; cdr3_aa: CASSPGAGSSPLHF
d_call: TRBD2; v_call: TRBV12-3/TRBV12-4; clone_size: many; j_call: TRBJ2-3; cdr3_nt: TGTGCCAGCAGTGGGACTAGCCGGTCAGATACGCAGTATTTT; cdr3_aa: CASSGTSRSDTQYF
d_call: TRBD1; v_call: TRBV12-3/TRBV12-4; clone_size: few; j_call: TRBJ2-7; cdr3_nt: TGTGCCAGCAGTTGGGCAGGGGGCAACGAGCAGTACTTC; cdr3_aa: CASSWAGGNEQYF
d_call: -; v_call: TRBV5-1; clone_size: few; j_call: TRBJ2-4; cdr3_nt: TGCGCCAGCAGCTTGTTTTCAGGGAGCATTCAGTACTTC; cdr3_aa: CASSLFSGSIQYF
d_call: -; v_call: TRBV11-2; clone_size: medium-sized; j_call: TRBJ2-3; cdr3_nt: TGTGCCAGCAGCTCCAGCTGGAAGCGGAATACAGATACGCAGTATTTT; cdr3_aa: CASSSSWKRNTDTQYF
d_call: TRBD1; v_call: TRBV20-1; clone_size: -; j_call: TRBJ2-1; cdr3_nt: TGCAGTGCTAGTGAGACCGGGACAGGGATCAATGAGCAGTTCTTC; cdr3_aa: CSASETGTGINEQFF
d_call: TRBD1; v_call: TRBV28; clone_size: many; j_call: TRBJ1-5; cdr3_nt: TGTGCCAGCAGGATTCAGGGGGTAACTCAGCCCCAGCATTTT; cdr3_aa: CASRIQGVTQPQHF
d_call: -; v_call: TRBV28; clone_size: many; j_call: TRBJ2-7; cdr3_nt: TGTGCCAGCAGTTTATACTACGAGCAGTACTTC; cdr3_aa: CASSLYYEQYF
d_call: -; v_call: TRBV24-1; clone_size: many; j_call: TRBJ2-1; cdr3_nt: TGTGCCACCAGTGATTTTTATGAGCAGTTCTTC; cdr3_aa: CATSDFYEQFF
d_call: -; v_call: TRBV28; clone_size: many; j_call: TRBJ2-1; cdr3_nt: TGTGCCAGCAGTTCCCCCGGGGTTTGGGGTGAGCAGTTCTTC; cdr3_aa: CASSSPGVWGEQFF
d_call: TRBD2; v_call: TRBV5-1; clone_size: many; j_call: TRBJ2-1; cdr3_nt: TGCGCCAGCAGCTCCCCAGGAGCGGGAGGCTACAATGAGCAGTTCTTC; cdr3_aa: CASSSPGAGGYNEQFF
d_call: -; v_call: TRBV2; clone_size: -; j_call: TRBJ2-7; cdr3_nt: TGTGCCAGCAGTGAAGCAGGCCCGGAGGGGGAGCAGTACTTC; cdr3_aa: CASSEAGPEGEQYF
d_call: TRBD1; v_call: TRBV10-3; clone_size: many; j_call: TRBJ1-1; cdr3_nt: TGTGCCATCAGTGCAGGGGGCCGGAACACTGAAGCTTTCTTT; cdr3_aa: CAISAGGRNTEAFF